Following are 29 T cell receptor beta chains from one sample sequenced in a study of CD8 T cells in ankylosing spondylitis. TCRdb analysed the 5' RACE reads with MiXCR anew, one entry per CDR3 protein. The repertoire has approximately 400,000 distinct CDR3 sequences, about 24% of them found once; the top ten carry approximately 1%. These receptors have no known antigen. Broader study findings: The study identified a TCR beta motif of several highly homologous variants that appeared characteristic of ankylosing spondylitis blood.

The sample taken for sequencing was blood, either unsorted or a sorted T cell fraction (not recorded which). The receptors originated from a male donor with ankylosing spondylitis.

The gene calls are TRBV12-3 or TRBV12-4 and TRBJ1-1; D is unresolved. Trimming removed 5 bases from V and 0 bases from J, with 13 bases in between. The CDR3 loop spans 15 amino acids. CDR3: CASSPRVDMNTEAFF. CDR3 sequence (DNA): TGTGCCAGCAGTCCCAGAGTAGACATGAACACTGAAGCTTTCTTT.

This clonotype has only a few counts. The V gene is TRBV5-1, the J gene TRBJ2-2, with 10 bases identical to TRBD1. The junction had 10 bases not matched to a gene; V was cut back by 3 bases and J by 5 bases. The CDR3 has 17 amino acids. Germline V gene data show CDR1 as SGHRS and CDR2 as YFSETQ. The CDR3 protein is CASSSSAGTGVTGELFF. The CDR3 DNA reads TGCGCCAGCAGCTCCTCAGCCGGGACAGGGGTAACCGGGGAGCTGTTTTTT.

This clonotype was counted at least ten times. The V gene is TRBV25-1, the J gene TRBJ2-5; tentative D call: TRBD2 (7 bases). In germline, CDR1 is MGHDK, CDR2 SYGVNS. The CDR3 spans 14 residues. V lost 5 bases, J lost 14 bases, and 24 bases lay in between. CDR3 amino acids: CASSPRGGRGAGYF. The CDR3 coding sequence is TGTGCCAGCAGTCCAAGGGGTGGACGGGGGGCCGGTTACTTC.

This clonotype has only a few counts. The genes are TRBV20-1 and TRBJ2-7; 13 positions agree with TRBD2. This CDR3 comprises 16 residues. V gave up 5 bases and J gave up 1 base; unmatched junction bases: 8. Germline CDR1 and CDR2: DFQATT and SNEGSKA (reference sequence). The chain's CDR3 is CSAGGLAGAGSYEQYF. The CDR3 DNA reads TGCAGTGCTGGCGGACTAGCGGGAGCCGGGTCCTACGAGCAGTACTTC.

This chain uses TRBV5-1 with TRBJ2-2; 11 bases align to TRBD2. The germline V gene encodes CDR1 SGHRS and CDR2 YFSETQ. The CDR3 sequence is 18 residues long. Unmatched junction bases numbered 12, after V lost 4 bases and J lost 4 bases. The CDR3 region is CASSPSGVAGGPTGELFF. The CDR3 nucleotides are TGCGCCAGCAGCCCCTCCGGTGTAGCGGGAGGGCCCACCGGGGAGCTGTTTTTT. Drawing the rest from reference TRBV5-1 and TRBJ2-2, the complete variable domain is KAGVTQTPRYLIKTRGQQVTLSCSPISGHRSVSWYQQTPGQGLQFLFEYFSETQRNKGNFPGRFSGRQFSNSRSEMNVSTLELGDSALYLCASSPSGVAGGPTGELFFGEGSRLTVL.

The rearrangement links TRBV5-1 to TRBJ2-3, with D possibly matching TRBD1 (5 bases). This CDR3 is built from 15 residues. V shed 0 bases and J shed 4 bases, with 12 bases lying between them. CDR1 and CDR2 (germline): SGHRS, YFSETQ. CDR3 sequence: CASSLDGANSDTQYF. The CDR3 DNA follows: TGCGCCAGCAGCTTGGATGGGGCAAATTCAGATACGCAGTATTTT.

This clonotype has only a few counts. The chain recombines TRBV29-1 with TRBJ2-5; 7 bases agree with TRBD1. The CDR3 spans 13 residues. Unmatched junction bases numbered 7, after V lost 4 bases and J lost 5 bases. The V gene's germline CDR1 is SQVTM and CDR2 ANQGSEA. The CDR3 here is CSVVMGQPETQYF. The DNA for the CDR3 is TGCAGCGTTGTAATGGGACAGCCGGAGACCCAGTACTTC.

This clonotype was counted only a few times. The V call is TRBV10-3, the J call TRBJ2-7; 7 bases match TRBD2. CDR1 and CDR2 from the germline V gene are ENHRY and SYGVKD. The CDR3 spans 14 residues. V shed 3 bases and J 6 bases; nucleotides not matched to a gene: 8. The chain's CDR3 is CAISENWAGAEQYV. CDR3 coding DNA: TGTGCCATCAGTGAAAACTGGGCGGGAGCCGAGCAGTACGTC.

The chain couples TRBV5-1 to TRBJ2-3, with 10 bases aligning to TRBD2. Trimming cost V 0 bases and J 5 bases; bases outside gene matches: 6. Germline CDR1 SGHRS, CDR2 YFSETQ. There are 16 residues in the CDR3. The CDR3 DNA reads TGCGCCAGCAGCTTGGCCCCTAGCGGGAGAGAAGATACGCAGTATTTT. Its protein is CASSLAPSGREDTQYF.

This clonotype was seen more than once but under ten times. This sequence joins TRBV9 and TRBJ2-3; D perhaps matches TRBD2 (6 bases). The V gene lost 4 bases and the J gene lost 4 bases, with 13 bases spanning the gap. Germline V gene data show CDR1 as SGDLS and CDR2 as YYNGEE. CDR3 length: 14 residues. Here the CDR3 DNA reads TGTGCCAGCAGCCCCCCGGGACTGGCAGATACGCAGTATTTT. It yields the protein CASSPPGLADTQYF.

This clonotype was counted a single time. The rearrangement uses TRBV6-5 and TRBJ2-3, with D possibly matching TRBD2 (5 bases). The CDR3 loop spans 15 amino acids. The V gene's germline CDR1 is MNHEY and CDR2 SVGAGI. Trimming removed 4 bases from V and 1 base from J, with 12 bases in between. CDR3 in DNA: TGTGCCAGCAGTTCCGGGCGGGTTCGCACAGATACGCAGTATTTT. This translates into CASSSGRVRTDTQYF.

This clonotype was counted only a few times. V and J are TRBV7-2 and TRBJ1-1; no clear D. Germline-derived CDR1 and CDR2 are SGHTA and FQGNSA. The length of the CDR3 is 14 residues. Trimming took 7 bases from V and 3 from J, leaving 15 bases between them. The CDR3 protein is CASTSDPSYTEAFF. CDR3 coding DNA: TGTGCCAGCACCTCCGATCCCAGCTACACTGAAGCTTTCTTT.

The chain joins TRBV19 to TRBJ1-4; D uncertain. Trimming left V 5 bases short and J 0 bases short, with 13 bases between. The CDR3 is 16 residues long. The germline V gene has CDR1 LNHDA and CDR2 SQIVND (reference sequence). CDR3 in DNA: TGTGCCAGTAGTTTCCTCGGAGGAGCAACTAATGAAAAACTGTTTTTT. Protein product: CASSFLGGATNEKLFF. The full variable domain, rest sourced from reference TRBV19 and TRBJ1-4, is DGGITQSPKYLFRKEGQNVTLSCEQNLNHDAMYWYRQDPGQGLRLIYYSQIVNDFQKGDIAEGYSVSREKKESFPLTVTSAQKNPTAFYLCASSFLGGATNEKLFFGSGTQLSVL.

This clonotype showed up just a few times. The chain uses TRBV7-6 and TRBJ2-2; 10 nucleotides line up with TRBD1. Trimming at V came to 4 bases and at J to 5 bases, leaving 10 bases not matched to a gene. The CDR3 consists of 17 residues. Per the germline V gene, CDR1 is SGHVS and CDR2 is FNYEAQ. CDR3 in DNA: TGTGCCAGCAGCTCCCCGACAGGGGGCATAGAAACCGGGGAGCTGTTTTTT. Its translation is CASSSPTGGIETGELFF.

This clonotype has more than one count but fewer than ten. The rearrangement uses TRBV5-1 and TRBJ2-7; TRBD2 matches at 7 bases. Germline values: CDR1 SGHRS, CDR2 YFSETQ. V shed 3 bases and J 4 bases; nucleotides not matched to a gene: 7. The CDR3 covers 14 residues. In DNA, the CDR3 is TGCGCCAGCAGCTCGGGACTACGAGCGTACGAGCAGTACTTC. Encoded protein: CASSSGLRAYEQYF.

The chain couples TRBV6-5 to TRBJ2-2; weak D call: TRBD2 (6 bases). Germline CDR1 is MNHEY and CDR2 is SVGAGI. V was cut by 3 bases and J by 3 bases, with 8 bases left in between. The CDR3 covers 14 residues. The CDR3 protein is CASSYREYTGELFF. The CDR3 DNA follows: TGTGCCAGCAGTTATCGGGAGTACACCGGGGAGCTGTTTTTT.

The rearrangement links TRBV20-1 to TRBJ2-7, with 10 nucleotides matching TRBD2. The CDR3 is made up of 13 amino acids. Germline V gene data show CDR1 as DFQATT and CDR2 as SNEGSKA (reference sequence). The J segment lost 4 bases and the V segment lost 1 base, leaving 1 base of the junction unmatched. The CDR3 DNA is TGCAGTGCTAGAGCTAGCGGGAGTTACGAGCAGTACTTC. It yields the protein CSARASGSYEQYF.

The genes are TRBV7-2 and TRBJ1-2; D gene uncertain. V shed 4 bases and J shed 6 bases, with 18 bases lying between them. The CDR3 runs to 15 residues. Germline V lookup: CDR1 SGHTA, CDR2 FQGNSA. The CDR3 DNA reads as TGTGCCAGCAGCTCAGTTGCCTCAAGTGATAATGGCTACACCTTC. Amino acid sequence: CASSSVASSDNGYTF.

This clonotype has a count of ten or more. This chain links TRBV24-1 with TRBJ2-1, with 8 bases that match TRBD1. Looked up from germline, CDR1 is KGHDR and CDR2 is SFDVKD. V was clipped by 3 bases and J by 7 bases; unmatched bases: 10. There are 16 residues in the CDR3. The CDR3 DNA follows: TGTGCCACCAGTGATCTCAACCCGGACAGGGAGAATGAGCAGTTCTTC. Residues: CATSDLNPDRENEQFF.

The DNA of the CDR3 is TGTGCCAGCAGCCTCGTCGGGACTAGCGATGAGCAGTTCTTC. Translating gives CASSLVGTSDEQFF. This rearrangement joins TRBV12-3 or TRBV12-4 to TRBJ2-1; 10 bases are shared with TRBD2. The CDR3 has 14 amino acids. The trim removed 6 bases at V and 8 bases at J, leaving 7 bases unmatched.

This clonotype occurred a few times. The chain is built from TRBV12-3 or TRBV12-4 and TRBJ1-1, with a weak D call TRBD1 (6 bases). The V end was cut by 5 bases, the J end by 3 bases, with 13 bases between. This CDR3 is 14 amino acids long. The CDR3 region has the DNA TGTGCCAGCAGTGGATGGGGGGGCGACACTGAAGCTTTCTTT. Translated, it gives CASSGWGGDTEAFF.

This clonotype appeared a few times. The chain uses TRBV5-1 and TRBJ2-2; D is unresolved. The CDR3 is 15 residues long. The V gene lost 2 bases and the J gene lost 0 bases, with 8 bases spanning the gap. From germline, CDR1 is SGHRS and CDR2 YFSETQ. CDR3 residues: CASSFTDPNTGELFF. The CDR3 region has the DNA TGCGCCAGCAGCTTTACCGACCCGAACACCGGGGAGCTGTTTTTT.

The chain uses TRBV10-3 and TRBJ2-1, with 12 bases matching TRBD1. This CDR3 is built from 14 residues. The germline V gene has CDR1 ENHRY and CDR2 SYGVKD. The junction had 6 bases not matched to a gene; V was cut back by 10 bases and J by 5 bases. CDR3: CATAGQGANNEQFF. As DNA, the CDR3 is TGTGCCACCGCGGGACAGGGGGCGAACAATGAGCAGTTCTTC.

The rearrangement joins TRBV7-2 to TRBJ2-7, with 9 positions matching TRBD2. Trimming cost V 5 bases and J 3 bases; bases outside gene matches: 11. CDR1 and CDR2 from the germline V gene are SGHTA and FQGNSA. The CDR3 sequence is 16 residues long. The CDR3 sequence is CASSQFGTSFSYEQYF. CDR3 bases: TGTGCCAGCAGCCAATTCGGGACTAGCTTTAGCTACGAGCAGTACTTC. The full variable domain, its missing parts supplied by reference TRBV7-2 and TRBJ2-7, is GAGVSQSPSNKVTEKGKDVELRCDPISGHTALYWYRQSLGQGLEFLIYFQGNSAPDKSGLPSDRFSAERTGGSVSTLTIQRTQQEDSAVYLCASSQFGTSFSYEQYFGPGTRLTVT.

The chain employs TRBV20-1 and TRBJ2-3, with a weak D call TRBD2 (5 bases). The CDR3 is 14 amino acids. Trimming stripped 6 bases from V and 2 bases from J, with 15 bases between. The V gene's germline CDR1 is DFQATT and CDR2 SNEGSKA (reference sequence). The CDR3 loop reads CSAPQGGNTDTQYF. CDR3 sequence (DNA): TGCAGTGCACCCCAAGGAGGAAACACAGATACGCAGTATTTT.

V usage is TRBV5-1 and J usage is TRBJ2-3; the D gene is possibly TRBD2 (5 bases). The CDR3 contains 16 residues. V shed 4 bases and J shed 0 bases, with 15 bases lying between them. Per germline, CDR1 SGHRS and CDR2 YFSETQ. CDR3 bases: TGCGCCAGCAGCAAAAGGACTGCCAGTAGCACAGATACGCAGTATTTT. Amino acids: CASSKRTASSTDTQYF. The whole variable domain, filled in from reference TRBV5-1 and TRBJ2-3, reads KAGVTQTPRYLIKTRGQQVTLSCSPISGHRSVSWYQQTPGQGLQFLFEYFSETQRNKGNFPGRFSGRQFSNSRSEMNVSTLELGDSALYLCASSKRTASSTDTQYFGPGTRLTVL.

This clonotype occurred a few times. This chain connects TRBV5-1 to TRBJ1-2; no firm D call. The CDR3 contains 13 residues. The germline V and J ends were trimmed by 2 bases and 2 bases, with 7 bases remaining between them. CDR1 and CDR2 from the germline V gene are SGHRS and YFSETQ. CDR3 nucleotide sequence: TGCGCCAGCAGCTTTCAGGCGAACTATGGCTACACCTTC. Protein sequence: CASSFQANYGYTF.

The V and J genes are TRBV4-2 and TRBJ2-1, with D perhaps matching TRBD1 or TRBD2 (5 bases each). Germline-derived CDR1 and CDR2 are LGHNA and YNFKEQ. This CDR3 has 16 residues. V shed 4 bases and J shed 8 bases, with 21 bases lying between them. The CDR3 coding sequence is TGTGCCAGCAGCCCGTCGGGGAGAGGGGTTTTGGATGAGCAGTTCTTC. It encodes CASSPSGRGVLDEQFF.

Ten or more counts support this clonotype. The chain has TRBV3-1 and TRBJ1-5, with D tentatively TRBD1 (6 bases). Per germline, CDR1 LGHDT and CDR2 YNNKEL (reference sequence). V lost 3 bases and J lost 1, with 13 bases in between. The CDR3 is made up of 16 amino acids. This CDR3 reads CASSQGTGRSNQPQHF. The CDR3 coding sequence is TGTGCCAGCAGCCAGGGTACAGGGAGGAGCAATCAGCCCCAGCATTTT.